The present entry profiles one TCR beta chain with its context. Enrolled during active infection, Seattle patients were then followed longitudinally. The data originate from a study of blood T cell repertoires in COVID-19. The overall study: Both acute and convalescent COVID-19 samples were obtained from the United States, Italy and Spain. Sources were T cells, B-cell-depleted T cells, or PBMCs; the material itself was cDNA or gDNA.

This table comes from immunoSEQ multiplex PCR, and its TCRdb copy is limited to in-frame clones, with some not included. Among a few hundred thousand clones listed, less than 90% were seen once. Source material: peripheral blood. This sequence was found in a woman in her sixties or seventies with COVID-19, enrolled during active disease.

This CDR3 is CASSSWDTTPYNEQFF. CDR3 sequence (DNA): TGTGCCAGCAGCTCTTGGGACACAACGCCCTACAATGAGCAGTTCTTC. The chain employs TRBV11-2 and TRBJ2-1; D perhaps matches TRBD1 (6 bases). The CDR3 is 16 amino acids. V was pared by 4 bases and J by 2 bases, with 15 bases between. The germline CDR1 and CDR2 sequences are SGHAT and FQNNGV. Full variable domain (missing parts from reference TRBV11-2 and TRBJ2-1): EAGVAQSPRYKIIEKRQSVAFWCNPISGHATLYWYQQILGQGPKLLIQFQNNGVVDDSQLPKDRFSAERLKGVDSTLKIQPAKLEDSAVYLCASSSWDTTPYNEQFFGPGTRLTVL.